This T cell receptor (beta chain) was retrieved from a study of shared clonotypes between healthy human individuals. Study conclusions and caveats: In general, naive subsets displayed greater estimated richness than memory subsets did. Non-shared clonotypes showed lower generation probabilities than clonotypes common to all four donors.

Sequencing was performed with immunoSEQ multiplex PCR; in TCRdb, only in-frame clones are kept and a portion is missing. The sample includes around 2.5 million clones, roughly 93% of them seen just once. As regards this clone: Its target is not known.

The sample taken for sequencing was naive CD4+ T cells from PBMCs. Subset defined: CD45RA+ positively selected. This clonotype was obtained from a man between 18 and 29 years old in good health. Some clones in this sample may be carry-over from other donors' samples.

For the CDR3, the DNA is TGTGCCAGCAGCATAGGGACTCAAATCACAGATACGCAGTATTTT. Amino acid sequence: CASSIGTQITDTQYF. The V gene is TRBV5-4, the J gene TRBJ2-3, with a possible D match to TRBD2 (6 bases). Germline V lookup: CDR1 SGHNT, CDR2 YYREEE (reference sequence). Trimming took off 4 bases at V and 2 bases at J, with 14 bases between the two ends. The CDR3 has 15 amino acids.